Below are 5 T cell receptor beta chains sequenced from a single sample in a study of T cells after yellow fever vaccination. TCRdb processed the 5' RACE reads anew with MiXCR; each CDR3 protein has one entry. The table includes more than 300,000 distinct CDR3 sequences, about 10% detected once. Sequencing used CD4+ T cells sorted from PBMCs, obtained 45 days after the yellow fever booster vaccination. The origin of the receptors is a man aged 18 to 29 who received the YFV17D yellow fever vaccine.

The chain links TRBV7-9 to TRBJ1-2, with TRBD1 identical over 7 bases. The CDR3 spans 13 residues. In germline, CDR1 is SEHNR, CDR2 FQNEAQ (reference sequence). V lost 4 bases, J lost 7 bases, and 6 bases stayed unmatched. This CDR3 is CASSSATGRGYTF. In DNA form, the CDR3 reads TGTGCCAGCAGCTCTGCGACAGGGCGTGGCTACACCTTC. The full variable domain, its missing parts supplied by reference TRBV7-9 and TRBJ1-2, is DTGVSQNPRHKITKRGQNVTFRCDPISEHNRLYWYRQTLGQGPEFLTYFQNEAQLEKSRLLSDRFSAERPKGSFSTLEIQRTEQGDSAMYLCASSSATGRGYTFGSGTRLTVV.

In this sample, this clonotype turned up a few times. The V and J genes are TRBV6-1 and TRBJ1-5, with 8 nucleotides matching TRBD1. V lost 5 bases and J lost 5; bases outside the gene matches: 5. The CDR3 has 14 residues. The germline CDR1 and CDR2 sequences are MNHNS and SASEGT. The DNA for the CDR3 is TGTGCCAGCAGTACCGGACAGGGATATCAGCCCCAGCATTTT. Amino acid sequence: CASSTGQGYQPQHF.

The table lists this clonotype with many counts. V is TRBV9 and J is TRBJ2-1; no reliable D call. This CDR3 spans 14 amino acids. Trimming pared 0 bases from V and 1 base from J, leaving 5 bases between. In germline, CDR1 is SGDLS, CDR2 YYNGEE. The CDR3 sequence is CASSVGGSYNEQFF. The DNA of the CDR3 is TGTGCCAGCAGCGTAGGGGGTTCCTACAATGAGCAGTTCTTC.

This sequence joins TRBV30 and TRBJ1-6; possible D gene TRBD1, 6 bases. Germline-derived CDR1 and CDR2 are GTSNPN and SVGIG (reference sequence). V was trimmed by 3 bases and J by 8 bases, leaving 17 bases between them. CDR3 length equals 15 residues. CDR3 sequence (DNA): TGTGCCTGGAGGGATGGACAGTCGAGGTATTCACCCCTCCACTTT. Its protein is CAWRDGQSRYSPLHF.

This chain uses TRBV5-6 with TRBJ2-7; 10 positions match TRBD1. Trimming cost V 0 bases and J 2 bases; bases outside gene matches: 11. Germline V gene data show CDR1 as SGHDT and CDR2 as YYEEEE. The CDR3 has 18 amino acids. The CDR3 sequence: CASSLGHRDRGLAYEQYF. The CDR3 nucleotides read TGTGCCAGCAGCTTGGGACACCGGGACAGGGGATTGGCCTACGAGCAGTACTTC.